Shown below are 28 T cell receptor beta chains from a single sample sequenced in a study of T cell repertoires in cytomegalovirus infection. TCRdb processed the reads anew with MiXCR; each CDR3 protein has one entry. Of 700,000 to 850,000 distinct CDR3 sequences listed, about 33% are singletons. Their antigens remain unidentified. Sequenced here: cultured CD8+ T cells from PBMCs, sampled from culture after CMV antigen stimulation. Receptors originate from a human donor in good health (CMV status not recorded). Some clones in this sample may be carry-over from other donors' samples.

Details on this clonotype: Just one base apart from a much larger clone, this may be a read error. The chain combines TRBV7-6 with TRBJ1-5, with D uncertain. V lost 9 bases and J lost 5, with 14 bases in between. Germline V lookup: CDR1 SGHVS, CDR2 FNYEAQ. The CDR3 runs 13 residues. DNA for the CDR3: TGTGCCAGGAGCCTTTTCCCAGATCAGCCCCAGCATTTT. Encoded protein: CARSLFPDQPQHF.

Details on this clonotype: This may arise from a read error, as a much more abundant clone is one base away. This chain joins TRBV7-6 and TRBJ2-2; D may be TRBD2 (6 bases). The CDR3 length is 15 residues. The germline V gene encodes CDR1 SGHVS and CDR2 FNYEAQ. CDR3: CVSSLVRSGAGELFF. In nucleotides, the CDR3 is TGTGTCAGCAGCTTAGTTCGTTCGGGAGCCGGGGAGCTGTTTTTT.

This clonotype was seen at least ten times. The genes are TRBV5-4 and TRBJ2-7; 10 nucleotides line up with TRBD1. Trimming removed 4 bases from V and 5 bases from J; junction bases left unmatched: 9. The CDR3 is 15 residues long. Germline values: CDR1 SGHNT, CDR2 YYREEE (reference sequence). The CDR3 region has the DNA TGTGCCAGCAGCGCTCCGGGACAGGGGTTCCACGAGCAGTACGTC. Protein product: CASSAPGQGFHEQYV.

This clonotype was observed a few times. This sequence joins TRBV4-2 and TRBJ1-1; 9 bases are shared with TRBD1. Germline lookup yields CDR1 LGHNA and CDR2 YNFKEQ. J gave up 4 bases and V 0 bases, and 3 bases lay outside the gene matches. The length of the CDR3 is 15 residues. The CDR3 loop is CASSQEWTGVTEAFF. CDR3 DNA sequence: TGTGCCAGCAGCCAAGAGTGGACAGGGGTCACTGAAGCTTTCTTT.

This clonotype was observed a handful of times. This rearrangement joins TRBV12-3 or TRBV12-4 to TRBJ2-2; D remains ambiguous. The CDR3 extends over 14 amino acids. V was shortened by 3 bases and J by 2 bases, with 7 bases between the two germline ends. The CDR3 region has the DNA TGTGCCAGCAGTTTTCCCCCTAACACCGGGGAGCTGTTTTTT. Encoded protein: CASSFPPNTGELFF.

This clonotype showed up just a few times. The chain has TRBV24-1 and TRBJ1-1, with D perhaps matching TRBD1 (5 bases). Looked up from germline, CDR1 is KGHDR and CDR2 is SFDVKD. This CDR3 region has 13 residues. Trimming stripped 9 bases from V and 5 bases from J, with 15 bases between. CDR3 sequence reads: CATATGERTEAFF. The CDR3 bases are TGTGCCACCGCCACAGGAGAACGGACTGAAGCTTTCTTT.

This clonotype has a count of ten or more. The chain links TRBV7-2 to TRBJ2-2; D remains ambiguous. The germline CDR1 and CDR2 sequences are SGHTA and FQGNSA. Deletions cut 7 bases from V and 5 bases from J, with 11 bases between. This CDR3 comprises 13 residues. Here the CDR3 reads CASNPEWTGELFF. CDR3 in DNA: TGTGCCAGCAACCCCGAGTGGACCGGGGAGCTGTTTTTT.

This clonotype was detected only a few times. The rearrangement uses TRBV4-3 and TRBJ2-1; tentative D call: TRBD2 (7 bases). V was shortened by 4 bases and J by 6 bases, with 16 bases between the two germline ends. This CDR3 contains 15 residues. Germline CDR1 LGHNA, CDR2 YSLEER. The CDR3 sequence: CASSLLRGAPNEQFF. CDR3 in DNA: TGCGCCAGCAGCCTACTTCGGGGGGCCCCCAATGAGCAGTTCTTC.

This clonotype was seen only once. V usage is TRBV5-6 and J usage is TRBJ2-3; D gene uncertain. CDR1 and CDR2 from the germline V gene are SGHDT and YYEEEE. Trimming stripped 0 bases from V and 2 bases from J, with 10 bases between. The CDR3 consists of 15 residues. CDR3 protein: CASSLAFQNTDTQYF. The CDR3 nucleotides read TGTGCCAGCAGCTTGGCCTTCCAGAACACAGATACGCAGTATTTT.

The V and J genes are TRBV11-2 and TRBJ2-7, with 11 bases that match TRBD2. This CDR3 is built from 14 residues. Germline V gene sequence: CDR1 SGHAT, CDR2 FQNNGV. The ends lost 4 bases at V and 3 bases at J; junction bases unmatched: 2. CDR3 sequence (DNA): TGTGCCAGCAGCTCCGGACTAGCGGGCTACGAGCAGTACGTC. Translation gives CASSSGLAGYEQYV.

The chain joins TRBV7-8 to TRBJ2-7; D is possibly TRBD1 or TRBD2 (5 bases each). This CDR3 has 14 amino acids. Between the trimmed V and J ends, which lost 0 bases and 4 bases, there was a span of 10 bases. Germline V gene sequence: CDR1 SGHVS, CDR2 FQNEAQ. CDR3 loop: CASSLAGAGYEQYV. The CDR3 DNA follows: TGTGCCAGCAGCTTAGCAGGGGCGGGTTACGAGCAGTACGTC.

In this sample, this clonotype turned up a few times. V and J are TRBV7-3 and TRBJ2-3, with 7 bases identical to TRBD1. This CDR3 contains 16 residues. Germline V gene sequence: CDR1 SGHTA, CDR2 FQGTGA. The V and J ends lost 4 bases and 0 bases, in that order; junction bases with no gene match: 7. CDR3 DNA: TGTGCCAGCAGCTCCCACCAGGGGGATAGCACAGATACGCAGTATTTT. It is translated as CASSSHQGDSTDTQYF.

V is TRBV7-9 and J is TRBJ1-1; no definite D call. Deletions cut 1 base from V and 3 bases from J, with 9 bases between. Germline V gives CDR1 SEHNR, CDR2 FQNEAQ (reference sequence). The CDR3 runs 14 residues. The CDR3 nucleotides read TGTGCCAGCAGCTTAGTATTTGGGGACACTGAAGCTTTCTTT. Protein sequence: CASSLVFGDTEAFF.

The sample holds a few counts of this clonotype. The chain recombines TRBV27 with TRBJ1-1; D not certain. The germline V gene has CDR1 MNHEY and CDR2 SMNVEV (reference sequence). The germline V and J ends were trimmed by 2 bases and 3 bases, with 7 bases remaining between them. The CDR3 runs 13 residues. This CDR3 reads CASSLAIYTEAFF. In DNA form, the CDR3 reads TGTGCCAGCAGTTTAGCGATTTACACTGAAGCTTTCTTT.

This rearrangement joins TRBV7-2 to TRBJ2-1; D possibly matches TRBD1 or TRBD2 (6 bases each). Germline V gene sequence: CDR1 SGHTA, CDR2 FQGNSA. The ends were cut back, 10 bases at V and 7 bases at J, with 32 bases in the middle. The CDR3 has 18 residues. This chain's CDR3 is CANPEVGGESGIGNEQFF. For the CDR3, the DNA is TGTGCCAACCCTGAGGTCGGGGGCGAATCAGGGATTGGAAATGAGCAGTTCTTC.

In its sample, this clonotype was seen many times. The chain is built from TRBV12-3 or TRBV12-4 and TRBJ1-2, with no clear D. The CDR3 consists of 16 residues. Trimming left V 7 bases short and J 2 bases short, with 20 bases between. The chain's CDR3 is CASTFLPLAGNYGYTF. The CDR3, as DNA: TGTGCCAGCACCTTCCTTCCGCTGGCAGGAAACTATGGCTACACCTTC.

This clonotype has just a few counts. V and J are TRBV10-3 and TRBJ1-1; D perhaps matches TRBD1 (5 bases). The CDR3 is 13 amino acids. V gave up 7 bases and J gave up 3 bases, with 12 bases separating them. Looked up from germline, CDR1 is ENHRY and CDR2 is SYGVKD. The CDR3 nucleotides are TGTGCCATCACGGTACAGGAGGACACTGAAGCTTTCTTT. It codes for CAITVQEDTEAFF.

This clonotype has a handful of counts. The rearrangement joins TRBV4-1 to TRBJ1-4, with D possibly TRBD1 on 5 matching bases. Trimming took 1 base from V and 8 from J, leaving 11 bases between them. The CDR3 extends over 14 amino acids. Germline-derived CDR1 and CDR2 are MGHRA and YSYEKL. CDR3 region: CASSQGGTEEKLFF. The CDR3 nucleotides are TGCGCCAGCAGCCAAGGAGGGACGGAGGAAAAACTGTTTTTT.

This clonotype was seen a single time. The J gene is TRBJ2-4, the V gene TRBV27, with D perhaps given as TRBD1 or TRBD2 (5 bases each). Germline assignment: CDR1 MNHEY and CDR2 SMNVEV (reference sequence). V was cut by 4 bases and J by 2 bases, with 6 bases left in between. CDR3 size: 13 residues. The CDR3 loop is CASSSGPKNIQYF. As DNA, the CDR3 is TGTGCCAGCAGTTCGGGACCCAAAAACATTCAGTACTTC.

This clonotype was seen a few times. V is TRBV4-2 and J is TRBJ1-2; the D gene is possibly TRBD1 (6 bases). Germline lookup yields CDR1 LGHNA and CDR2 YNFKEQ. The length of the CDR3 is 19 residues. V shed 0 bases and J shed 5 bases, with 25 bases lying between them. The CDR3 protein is CASSQETLSEGVVYYGYTF. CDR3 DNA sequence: TGTGCCAGCAGCCAAGAAACCCTCTCGGAGGGGGTGGTTTATTATGGCTACACCTTC.

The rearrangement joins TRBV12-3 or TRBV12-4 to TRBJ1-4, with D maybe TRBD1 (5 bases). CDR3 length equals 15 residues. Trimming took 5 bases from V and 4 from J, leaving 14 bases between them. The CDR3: CASSPRDRRNEKLFF. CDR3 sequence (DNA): TGTGCCAGCAGTCCACGGGACCGCCGTAATGAAAAACTGTTTTTT.

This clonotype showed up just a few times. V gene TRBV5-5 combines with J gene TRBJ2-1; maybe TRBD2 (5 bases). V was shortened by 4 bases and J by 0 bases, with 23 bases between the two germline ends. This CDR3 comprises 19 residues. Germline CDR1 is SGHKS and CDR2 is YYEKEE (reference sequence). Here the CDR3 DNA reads TGTGCCAGCAGCCTTGCGGGTGCATTCTCCCTTAGCTCCTACAATGAGCAGTTCTTC. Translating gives CASSLAGAFSLSSYNEQFF.

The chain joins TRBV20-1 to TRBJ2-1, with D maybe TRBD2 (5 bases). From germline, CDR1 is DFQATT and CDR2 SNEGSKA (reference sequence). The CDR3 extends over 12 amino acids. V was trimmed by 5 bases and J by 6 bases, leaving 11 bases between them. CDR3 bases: TGCAGTGCTTCCAGGACTTTCAATGAGCAGTTCTTC. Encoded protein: CSASRTFNEQFF.

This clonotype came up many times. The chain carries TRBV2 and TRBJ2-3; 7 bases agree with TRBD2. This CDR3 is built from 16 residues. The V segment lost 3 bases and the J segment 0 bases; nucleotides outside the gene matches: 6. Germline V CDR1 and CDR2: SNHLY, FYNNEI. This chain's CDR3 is CASSDQRGVSTDTQYF. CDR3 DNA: TGTGCCAGCAGTGACCAGCGGGGTGTGAGCACAGATACGCAGTATTTT.

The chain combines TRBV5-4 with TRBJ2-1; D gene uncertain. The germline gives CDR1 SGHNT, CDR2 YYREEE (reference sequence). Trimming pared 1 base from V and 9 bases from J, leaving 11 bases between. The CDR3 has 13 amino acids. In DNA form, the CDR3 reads TGTGCCAGCAGCTTGAAAAGCGTCAGTGAGCAGTTCTTC. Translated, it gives CASSLKSVSEQFF.

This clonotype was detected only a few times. The CDR3, as DNA: TGTGCCAGCAGCTACGGACCCGGGGAGCTGTTTTTT. Its protein is CASSYGPGELFF. The chain employs TRBV11-2 and TRBJ2-2; no firm D call. The V gene's germline CDR1 is SGHAT and CDR2 FQNNGV. V was pared by 4 bases and J by 6 bases, with 6 bases between. This CDR3 comprises 12 residues. The variable domain in full, completed from reference TRBV11-2 and TRBJ2-2, reads EAGVAQSPRYKIIEKRQSVAFWCNPISGHATLYWYQQILGQGPKLLIQFQNNGVVDDSQLPKDRFSAERLKGVDSTLKIQPAKLEDSAVYLCASSYGPGELFFGEGSRLTVL.

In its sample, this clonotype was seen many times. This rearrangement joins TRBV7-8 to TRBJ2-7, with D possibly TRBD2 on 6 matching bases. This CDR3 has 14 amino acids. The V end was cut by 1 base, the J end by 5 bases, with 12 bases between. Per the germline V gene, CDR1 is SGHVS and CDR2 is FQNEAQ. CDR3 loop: CASSLGLVVHEQYF. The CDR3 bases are TGTGCCAGCAGCTTAGGACTAGTTGTACACGAGCAGTACTTC.

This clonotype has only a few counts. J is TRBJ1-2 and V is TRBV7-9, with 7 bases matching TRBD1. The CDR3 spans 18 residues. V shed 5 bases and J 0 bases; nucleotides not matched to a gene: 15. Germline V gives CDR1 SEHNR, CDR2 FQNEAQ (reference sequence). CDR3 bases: TGTGCCAGCAGCCAGGGGGTGATTATAGACGGATCTAACTATGGCTACACCTTC. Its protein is CASSQGVIIDGSNYGYTF.